The clone carrying this T cell receptor (beta chain) was observed a few times. Its target is unknown. This sample was included in a study of T cells in Graves' hyperthyroidism and ophthalmopathy. The study, taken as a whole, reports: Blood shared most expanded thyroid clonotypes above 0.001.

TCR beta CDR3 regions were amplified from RNA. A set of HTBI primers served as the primers for a first-round RT-PCR of the TCR CDR3. From the multiplex PCR reads, TCRdb called clonotypes with MiXCR, one entry per CDR3 protein. This table has around 210,000 distinct CDR3 sequences, roughly 17% appearing once. The specimen sequenced was blood. The receptor comes from a woman aged 50 to 60 with Graves' hyperthyroidism.

CDR3 residues: CASSGWTDNTEAFF. CDR3 coding DNA: TGTGCCAGCAGCGGATGGACAGACAACACTGAAGCTTTCTTT. The chain links TRBV7-9 to TRBJ1-1, with D possibly matching TRBD1 (6 bases). V was trimmed by 5 bases and J by 2 bases, leaving 12 bases between them. Germline V gene lookup returns CDR1 SEHNR and CDR2 FQNEAQ (reference sequence). CDR3 length: 14 residues.